Following are 10 T cell receptor beta chains from one sample sequenced in a study of HIV-infected patients and healthy controls (dated by TCRdb to 2013 to 2014). Whole blood was used without cell fractionation, so all unsorted peripheral T cells were reflected in the repertoire. The library came from 5' RACE. Sequencing used an Illumina MiSeq. SuperScript III was used to reverse transcribe 500 ng RNA with primers targeting the alpha and beta constant regions. Separate alpha and beta chain libraries were generated by chain-specific third strand synthesis with multiplexing indices. In TCRdb, the public reads were trimmed at Q25 with fastp and aligned with MiXCR, with productive beta chains retained. Each entry merges the rows of one CDR3 protein and shows their most common DNA and genes. Present in this sample are 20,000 to 30,000 distinct CDR3 sequences, about 8.7% of which were seen just once. 4% of the sample rests with the top ten.

The specimen was blood. The source of these receptors is an adult in good health.

This clonotype was counted at least ten times. The V gene is TRBV7-9, the J gene TRBJ2-3; the D gene could be TRBD1 or TRBD2 (5 bases each). Trimming pared 6 bases from V and 2 bases from J, leaving 15 bases between. Germline values: CDR1 SEHNR, CDR2 FQNEAQ (reference sequence). The CDR3 spans 15 residues. CDR3 sequence reads: CASRRTGTNTDTQYF. The DNA for the CDR3 is TGTGCCAGCAGAAGAACTGGGACCAACACAGATACGCAGTATTTT.

This clonotype is medium-sized in the sample. The chain carries TRBV6-5 and TRBJ2-3; D tentatively reads TRBD1 or TRBD2 (5 bases each). Between the trimmed V and J ends, which lost 0 bases and 1 base, there was a span of 17 bases. CDR3 size: 18 residues. Germline CDR1 reads MNHEY; CDR2 reads SVGAGI. DNA of the CDR3: TGTGCCAGCAGTTACTCGTTCGGGTTCGGGGCCCGCACAGATACGCAGTATTTT. Protein: CASSYSFGFGARTDTQYF.

The rearrangement links TRBV29-1 to TRBJ2-7; 7 positions match TRBD1. CDR3 length equals 13 residues. From germline, CDR1 is SQVTM and CDR2 ANQGSEA. With 4 bases clipped from V and 2 bases from J, the junction kept 5 bases outside the gene matches. CDR3 loop: CSVASQGAYEQYF. CDR3 nucleotide sequence: TGCAGCGTTGCGAGTCAGGGGGCCTACGAGCAGTACTTC.

This clonotype was counted at least ten times. The chain recombines TRBV18 with TRBJ1-1; D perhaps matches TRBD1 (5 bases). The CDR3 is 15 residues long. V shed 6 bases and J shed 5 bases, with 19 bases lying between them. In germline, CDR1 is KGHSH, CDR2 LQKENI. CDR3 sequence: CASSHGEGYGTEAFF. The CDR3 region has the DNA TGTGCCAGCTCCCACGGGGAGGGGTATGGGACTGAAGCTTTCTTT.

This clonotype occurred many times. The J gene is TRBJ2-2, the V gene TRBV5-4; 9 bases map to TRBD2. This CDR3 spans 19 amino acids. V shed 6 bases, J shed 0 bases, and the junction held 15 bases outside the gene matches. Germline CDR1 SGHNT, CDR2 YYREEE (reference sequence). CDR3: CASTLGRASGGTNTGELFF. The DNA for the CDR3 is TGTGCCAGCACCCTGGGGCGGGCGAGCGGGGGGACGAACACCGGGGAGCTGTTTTTT.

In this sample, this clonotype turned up many times. This rearrangement joins TRBV6-6 to TRBJ1-1, with TRBD1 matching 11 bases. V shed 6 bases, J shed 1 base, and the junction held 13 bases outside the gene matches. The V gene's germline CDR1 is MNHNY and CDR2 SVGAGI (reference sequence). The CDR3 runs 18 residues. The CDR3 DNA sequence: TGTGCCAGCAGAGAACTCGGACAGGGGGCTATAACGAACACTGAAGCTTTCTTT. Its protein product is CASRELGQGAITNTEAFF.

The chain employs TRBV19 and TRBJ1-3; the D is unclear. Germline CDR1 and CDR2: LNHDA and SQIVND (reference sequence). The CDR3 contains 13 residues. With 6 bases removed from V and 8 bases from J, the gap between germline ends came to 14 bases. The chain's CDR3 is CASSYTRLDTIYF. In DNA, the CDR3 is TGTGCCAGTAGCTACACCCGGTTGGACACCATATATTTT.

The V gene is TRBV28, the J gene TRBJ2-6; D not resolved. The germline gives CDR1 MDHEN, CDR2 SYDVKM. This CDR3 is 19 amino acids long. Trimming stripped 2 bases from V and 0 bases from J, with 17 bases between. The CDR3 coding sequence is TGTGCCAGCAGTTTAGAGGAGACCGCCACGATCTCTGGGGCCAACGTCCTGACTTTC. This sequence encodes CASSLEETATISGANVLTF. Drawing the rest from reference TRBV28 and TRBJ2-6, the complete variable domain is DVKVTQSSRYLVKRTGEKVFLECVQDMDHENMFWYRQDPGLGLRLIYFSYDVKMKEKGDIPEGYSVSREKKERFSLILESASTNQTSMYLCASSLEETATISGANVLTFGAGSRLTVL.

This clonotype was recorded many times. The chain employs TRBV9 and TRBJ2-3; 11 bases are shared with TRBD2. This CDR3 comprises 17 residues. Per the germline V gene, CDR1 is SGDLS and CDR2 is YYNGEE. J was trimmed by 6 bases and V by 4 bases; bases with no gene match: 13. The CDR3 DNA sequence: TGTGCCAGCAGCATAACTGGGCTAGCGGGGGGCTTGGATACGCAGTATTTT. Its translation is CASSITGLAGGLDTQYF.

By proportion, this clonotype is medium-sized (0.01 to 0.1%). The chain is built from TRBV7-2 and TRBJ1-2; 9 nucleotides line up with TRBD1. Per germline, CDR1 SGHTA and CDR2 FQGNSA. This CDR3 is built from 14 residues. With V trimmed by 5 bases and J by 4 bases, 5 bases remained unmatched. As DNA, the CDR3 is TGTGCCAGCAGCCCGACAGGGGGGCTCTATGGCTACACCTTC. Amino acid sequence: CASSPTGGLYGYTF.